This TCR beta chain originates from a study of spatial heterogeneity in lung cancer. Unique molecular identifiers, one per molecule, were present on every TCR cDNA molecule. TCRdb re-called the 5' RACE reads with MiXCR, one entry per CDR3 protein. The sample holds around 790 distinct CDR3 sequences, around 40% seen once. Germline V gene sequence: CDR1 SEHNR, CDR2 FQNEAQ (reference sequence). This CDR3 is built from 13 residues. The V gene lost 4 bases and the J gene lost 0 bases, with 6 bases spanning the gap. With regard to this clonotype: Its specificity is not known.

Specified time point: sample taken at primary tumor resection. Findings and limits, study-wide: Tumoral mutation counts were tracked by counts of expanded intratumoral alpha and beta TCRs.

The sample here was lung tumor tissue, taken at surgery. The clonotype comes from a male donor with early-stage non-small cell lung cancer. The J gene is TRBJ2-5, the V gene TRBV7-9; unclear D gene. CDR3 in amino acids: CASSSGHQETQYF. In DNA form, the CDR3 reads TGTGCCAGCAGCTCCGGCCACCAAGAGACCCAGTACTTC.